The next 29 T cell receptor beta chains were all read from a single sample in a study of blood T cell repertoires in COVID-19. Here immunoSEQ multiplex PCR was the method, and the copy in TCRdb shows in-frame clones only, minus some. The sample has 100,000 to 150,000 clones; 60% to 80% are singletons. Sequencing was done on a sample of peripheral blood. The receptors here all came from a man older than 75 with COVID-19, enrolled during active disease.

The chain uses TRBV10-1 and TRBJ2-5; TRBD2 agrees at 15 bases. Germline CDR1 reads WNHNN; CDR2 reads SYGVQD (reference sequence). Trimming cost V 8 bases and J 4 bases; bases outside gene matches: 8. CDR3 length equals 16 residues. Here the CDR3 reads CASFAGTSGRIETQYF. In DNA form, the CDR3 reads TGCGCCAGCTTCGCTGGGACTAGCGGGAGGATAGAGACCCAGTACTTC.

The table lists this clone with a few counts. CDR3 in amino acids: CASSLVGRLNTGELFF. The CDR3, as DNA: TGCGCCAGCAGCTTGGTTGGCAGGTTGAACACCGGGGAGCTGTTTTTT. V is TRBV5-1 and J is TRBJ2-2; D is unresolved. CDR3 length equals 16 residues. The V gene lost 0 bases and the J gene lost 1 base, with 10 bases spanning the gap. Germline loops: CDR1 SGHRS, CDR2 YFSETQ.

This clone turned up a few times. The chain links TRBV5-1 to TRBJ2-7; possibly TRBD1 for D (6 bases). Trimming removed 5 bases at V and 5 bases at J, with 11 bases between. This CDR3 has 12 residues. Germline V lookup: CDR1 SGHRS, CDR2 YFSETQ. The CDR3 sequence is CASRTGFHEQYF. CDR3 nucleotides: TGCGCCAGCAGGACAGGATTCCACGAGCAGTACTTC. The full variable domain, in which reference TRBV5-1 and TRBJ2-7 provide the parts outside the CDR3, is KAGVTQTPRYLIKTRGQQVTLSCSPISGHRSVSWYQQTPGQGLQFLFEYFSETQRNKGNFPGRFSGRQFSNSRSEMNVSTLELGDSALYLCASRTGFHEQYFGPGTRLTVT.

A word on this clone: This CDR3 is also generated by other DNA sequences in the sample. This CDR3 is CASSVASGLPYEQYF. Here the CDR3 DNA reads TGTGCCAGCAGCGTAGCGAGCGGACTCCCCTACGAGCAGTACTTC. The chain carries TRBV9 and TRBJ2-7; maybe TRBD2 (5 bases). Germline V gives CDR1 SGDLS, CDR2 YYNGEE. Trimming took 0 bases from V and 2 from J, leaving 12 bases between them. The CDR3 has 15 residues.

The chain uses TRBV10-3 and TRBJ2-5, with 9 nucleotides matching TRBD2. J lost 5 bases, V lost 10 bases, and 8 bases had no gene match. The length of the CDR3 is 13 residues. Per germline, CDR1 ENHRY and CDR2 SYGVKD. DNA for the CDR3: TGTGCCAACCAGCGGGAGGTTGGGGAGACCCAGTACTTC. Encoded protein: CANQREVGETQYF.

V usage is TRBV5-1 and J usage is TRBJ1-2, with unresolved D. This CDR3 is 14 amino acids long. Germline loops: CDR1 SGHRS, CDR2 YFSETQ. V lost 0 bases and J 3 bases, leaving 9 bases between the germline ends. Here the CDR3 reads CASSLDPGYYGYTF. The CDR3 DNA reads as TGCGCCAGCAGCTTGGACCCAGGATACTATGGCTACACCTTC. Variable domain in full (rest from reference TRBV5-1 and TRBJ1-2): KAGVTQTPRYLIKTRGQQVTLSCSPISGHRSVSWYQQTPGQGLQFLFEYFSETQRNKGNFPGRFSGRQFSNSRSEMNVSTLELGDSALYLCASSLDPGYYGYTFGSGTRLTVV.

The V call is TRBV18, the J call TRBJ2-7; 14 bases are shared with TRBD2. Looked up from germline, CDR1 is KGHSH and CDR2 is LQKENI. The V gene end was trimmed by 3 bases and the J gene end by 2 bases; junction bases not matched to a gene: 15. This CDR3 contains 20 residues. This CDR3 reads CASSPQAGTSGSLTAYEQYF. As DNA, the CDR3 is TGTGCCAGCTCACCGCAAGCCGGGACTAGCGGGAGCCTCACCGCCTACGAGCAGTACTTC.

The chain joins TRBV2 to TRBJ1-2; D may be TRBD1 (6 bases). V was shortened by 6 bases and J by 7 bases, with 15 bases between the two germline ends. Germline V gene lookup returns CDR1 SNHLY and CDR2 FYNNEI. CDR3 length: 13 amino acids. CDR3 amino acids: CASRQGLISGYTF. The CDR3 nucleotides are TGTGCCAGCAGACAGGGTCTAATCTCTGGCTACACCTTC.

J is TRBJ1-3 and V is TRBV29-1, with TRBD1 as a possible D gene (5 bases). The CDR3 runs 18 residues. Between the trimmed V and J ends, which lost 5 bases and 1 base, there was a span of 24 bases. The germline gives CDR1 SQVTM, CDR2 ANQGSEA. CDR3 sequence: CSVLTWVDTFPSGNTIYF. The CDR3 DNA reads TGCAGCGTTTTGACCTGGGTGGACACTTTTCCGTCTGGAAACACCATATATTTT.

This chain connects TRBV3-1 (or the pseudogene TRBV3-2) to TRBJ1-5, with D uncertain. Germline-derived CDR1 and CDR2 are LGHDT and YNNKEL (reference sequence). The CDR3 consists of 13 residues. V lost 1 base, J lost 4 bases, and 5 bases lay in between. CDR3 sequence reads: CASSQALNQPQHF. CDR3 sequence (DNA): TGTGCCAGCAGCCAAGCGCTAAATCAGCCCCAGCATTTT.

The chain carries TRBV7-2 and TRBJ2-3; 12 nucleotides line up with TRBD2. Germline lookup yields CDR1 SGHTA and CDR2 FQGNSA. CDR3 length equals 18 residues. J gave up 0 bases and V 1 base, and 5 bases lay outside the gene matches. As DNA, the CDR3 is TGTGCCAGCAGCTTAGTATCCACTAGCGGGGGGAGCACAGATACGCAGTATTTT. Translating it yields CASSLVSTSGGSTDTQYF.

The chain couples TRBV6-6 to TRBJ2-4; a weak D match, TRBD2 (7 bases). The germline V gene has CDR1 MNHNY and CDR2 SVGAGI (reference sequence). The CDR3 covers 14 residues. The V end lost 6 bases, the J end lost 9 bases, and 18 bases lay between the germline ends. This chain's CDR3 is CASSPRGGGAIQYF. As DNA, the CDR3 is TGTGCCAGCAGCCCCCGAGGAGGGGGGGCCATTCAGTACTTC.

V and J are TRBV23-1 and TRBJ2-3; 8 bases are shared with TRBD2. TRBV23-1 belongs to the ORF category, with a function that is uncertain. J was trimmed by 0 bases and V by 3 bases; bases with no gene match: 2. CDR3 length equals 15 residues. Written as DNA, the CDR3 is TGCGCCAGCAGTCACCCTAGCGGGAGCACAGATACGCAGTATTTT. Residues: CASSHPSGSTDTQYF.

CDR3 in DNA: TGCAGTGCTAGTCCATTGGACAGGAGGACTAGCGGGGCCTCTCGTGCTAGCACAGATACGCAGTATTTT. Translation: CSASPLDRRTSGASRASTDTQYF. The chain recombines TRBV20-1 with TRBJ2-3, with 12 positions matching TRBD2. V was pared by 3 bases and J by 0 bases, with 25 bases of the junction left unmatched. Germline CDR1 DFQATT, CDR2 SNEGSKA (reference sequence). This CDR3 has 23 amino acids.

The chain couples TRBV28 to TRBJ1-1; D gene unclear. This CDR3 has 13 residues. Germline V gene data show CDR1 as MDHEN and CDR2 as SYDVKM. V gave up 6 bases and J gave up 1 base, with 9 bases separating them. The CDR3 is CASSLGTNTEAFF. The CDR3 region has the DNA TGTGCCAGCAGCCTGGGCACGAACACTGAAGCTTTCTTT.

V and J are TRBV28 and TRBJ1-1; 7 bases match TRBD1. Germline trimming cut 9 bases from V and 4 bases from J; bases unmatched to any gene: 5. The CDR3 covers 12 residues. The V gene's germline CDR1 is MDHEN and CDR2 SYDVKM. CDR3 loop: CASATGSTEAFF. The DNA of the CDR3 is TGTGCCAGTGCGACAGGGAGCACTGAAGCTTTCTTT.

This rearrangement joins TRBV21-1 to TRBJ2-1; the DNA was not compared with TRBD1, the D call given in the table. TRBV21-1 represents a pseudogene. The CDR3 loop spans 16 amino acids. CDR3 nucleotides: TGTGCCAGCAGCCCACAGGGGGCTGTGTCCTACAATGAGCAGTTCTTC. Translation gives CASSPQGAVSYNEQFF.

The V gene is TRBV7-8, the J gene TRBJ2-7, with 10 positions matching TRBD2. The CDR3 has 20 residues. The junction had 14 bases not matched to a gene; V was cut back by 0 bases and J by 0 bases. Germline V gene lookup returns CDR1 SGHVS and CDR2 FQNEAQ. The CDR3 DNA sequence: TGTGCCAGCAGCTTAGCTGCACGGCTAGCGGGAGTCGGCTTCTCCTACGAGCAGTACTTC. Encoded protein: CASSLAARLAGVGFSYEQYF.

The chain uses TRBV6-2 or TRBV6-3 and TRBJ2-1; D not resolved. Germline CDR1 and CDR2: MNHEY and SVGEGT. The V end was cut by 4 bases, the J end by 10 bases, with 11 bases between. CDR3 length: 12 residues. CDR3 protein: CASSWVAEEQFF. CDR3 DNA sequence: TGTGCCAGCAGTTGGGTAGCCGAGGAGCAGTTCTTC.

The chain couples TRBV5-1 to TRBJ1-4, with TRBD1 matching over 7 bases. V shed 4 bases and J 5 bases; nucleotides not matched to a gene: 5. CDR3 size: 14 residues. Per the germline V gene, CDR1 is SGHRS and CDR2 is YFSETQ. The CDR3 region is CASSTQTGNEKLFF. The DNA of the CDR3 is TGCGCCAGCAGCACCCAGACAGGGAATGAAAAACTGTTTTTT.

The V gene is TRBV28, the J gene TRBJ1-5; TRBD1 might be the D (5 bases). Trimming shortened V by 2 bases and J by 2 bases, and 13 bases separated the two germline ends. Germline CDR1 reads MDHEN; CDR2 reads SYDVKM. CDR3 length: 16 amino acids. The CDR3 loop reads CASSLGGRSGNQPQHF. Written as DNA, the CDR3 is TGTGCCAGCAGTTTAGGGGGGAGGTCGGGCAATCAGCCCCAGCATTTT.

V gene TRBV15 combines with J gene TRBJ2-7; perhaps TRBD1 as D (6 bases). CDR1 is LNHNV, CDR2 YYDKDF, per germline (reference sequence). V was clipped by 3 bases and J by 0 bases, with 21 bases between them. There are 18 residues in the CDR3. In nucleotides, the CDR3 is TGTGCCACCAGCAGTTCTTTAGGTACAGGGCCTAGCTCCTACGAGCAGTACTTC. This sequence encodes CATSSSLGTGPSSYEQYF.

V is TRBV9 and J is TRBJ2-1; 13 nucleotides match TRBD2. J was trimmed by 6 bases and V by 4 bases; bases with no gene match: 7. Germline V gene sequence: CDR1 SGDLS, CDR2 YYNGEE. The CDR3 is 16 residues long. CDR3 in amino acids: CASSFSTSGRRNEQFF. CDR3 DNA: TGTGCCAGCAGCTTTTCGACTAGCGGGAGGCGCAATGAGCAGTTCTTC.

CDR3 DNA: TGTGCCACTAGACAGGCCCAGGACACTGAAGCTTTCTTT. Its translation is CATRQAQDTEAFF. The V and J genes are TRBV19 and TRBJ1-1, with D perhaps TRBD1 (6 bases). V lost 10 bases, J lost 3 bases, and 15 bases lay in between. Germline assignment: CDR1 LNHDA and CDR2 SQIVND (reference sequence). There are 13 residues in the CDR3.

The DNA of the CDR3 is TGTGCCAGCAGCTTAGGGGCTAGCGGAGGGATCTACGAGCAGTACTTC. This encodes CASSLGASGGIYEQYF. V usage is TRBV7-9 and J usage is TRBJ2-7; 7 bases are shared with TRBD2. The CDR3 has 16 residues. J gave up 3 bases and V 1 base, and 9 bases lay outside the gene matches. In germline, CDR1 is SEHNR, CDR2 FQNEAQ (reference sequence).

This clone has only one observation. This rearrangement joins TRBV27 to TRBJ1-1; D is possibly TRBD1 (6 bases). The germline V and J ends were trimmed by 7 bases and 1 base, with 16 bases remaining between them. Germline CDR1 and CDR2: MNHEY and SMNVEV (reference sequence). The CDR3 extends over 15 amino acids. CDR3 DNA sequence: TGTGCCAGCACGGGGGGACACTTCTGGAACACTGAAGCTTTCTTT. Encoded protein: CASTGGHFWNTEAFF.

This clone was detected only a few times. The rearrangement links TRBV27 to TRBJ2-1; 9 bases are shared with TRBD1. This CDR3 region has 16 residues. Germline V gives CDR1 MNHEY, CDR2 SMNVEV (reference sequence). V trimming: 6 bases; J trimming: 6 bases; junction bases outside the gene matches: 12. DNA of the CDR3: TGTGCCAGCAGGCGATTAGGGGGGGACAGGGTCAATGAGCAGTTCTTC. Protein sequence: CASRRLGGDRVNEQFF.

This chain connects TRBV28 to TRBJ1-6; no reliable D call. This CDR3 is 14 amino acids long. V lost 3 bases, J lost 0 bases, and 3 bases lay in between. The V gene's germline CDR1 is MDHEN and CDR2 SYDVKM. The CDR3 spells CASSFYSYNSPLHF. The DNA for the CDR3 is TGTGCCAGCAGTTTTTACTCCTATAATTCACCCCTCCACTTT. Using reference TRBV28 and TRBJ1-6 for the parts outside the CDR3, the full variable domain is DVKVTQSSRYLVKRTGEKVFLECVQDMDHENMFWYRQDPGLGLRLIYFSYDVKMKEKGDIPEGYSVSREKKERFSLILESASTNQTSMYLCASSFYSYNSPLHFGNGTRLTVT.

The DNA of the CDR3 is TGTGCCAGCAGTTTAAAAGTGACAGTCTATGGCTACACCTTC. Residues: CASSLKVTVYGYTF. This chain connects TRBV28 to TRBJ1-2; possibly TRBD1 for D (5 bases). V dropped 2 bases and J dropped 4 bases, with 11 bases sitting between them. This CDR3 has 14 amino acids. The V gene's germline CDR1 is MDHEN and CDR2 SYDVKM.